This T cell receptor (beta chain) was documented in a study of cytomegalovirus exposure and HLA in healthy donors. Per germline, CDR1 SNHLY and CDR2 FYNNEI. CDR3 length equals 13 residues. Profiled with immunoSEQ multiplex PCR; TCRdb holds only in-frame clones, not every one. The sample yields around 150,000 clones, approximately 82% seen once. The rearrangement links TRBV2 to TRBJ2-7, with 10 bases that match TRBD1. The specimen was PBMCs. This receptor was obtained from a man aged 25-40 years in good health and CMV-seropositive. The CDR3 loop reads CGSLRDRGNEQYF. As DNA, the CDR3 is TGTGGCAGTCTACGGGACAGGGGTAACGAGCAGTACTTC.